Reported below is one T cell receptor (beta chain). TCRdb re-called the reads through MiXCR, storing one row per CDR3 protein. This table holds more than 400,000 distinct CDR3 sequences, around a quarter found once. The source of the sample is a study of T cell repertoires in cytomegalovirus infection. The V and J ends lost 6 bases and 3 bases, in that order; junction bases with no gene match: 5. CDR3 size: 13 residues. CDR1 is DFQATT, CDR2 SNEGSKA, per germline (reference sequence). The TCR comes from a human donor in good health (CMV status not recorded). Some clones in this sample may be carry-over from other donors' samples. The sequencing input was PBMCs. The J gene is TRBJ2-3, the V gene TRBV20-1, with 8 positions matching TRBD2. The CDR3 region has the DNA TGCAGTGCCCGGGGCGGGAGGACAGATACGCAGTATTTT. Translation: CSARGGRTDTQYF.